This entry lists 15 T cell receptor beta chains sequenced from one sample in a study of Graves' ophthalmopathy and Graves' hyperthyroidism. TCR beta CDR3 regions were amplified from RNA transcripts. After a first-round RT-PCR with HTBI primers, a second-round multiplex PCR was run. TCRdb used MiXCR to reprocess the multiplex PCR reads, holding one entry per CDR3 protein. There are roughly 1.1 million distinct CDR3 sequences in the sample; 36% occur only once, and 11% lies in the top ten. The specimen was peripheral blood or thyroid tissue (not recorded which). These receptors were taken from an adult man with Graves' hyperthyroidism.

This clonotype was detected only a few times. This chain uses TRBV7-9 with TRBJ2-1, with D possibly being TRBD2 (6 bases). Trimming removed 4 bases from V and 2 bases from J, with 12 bases in between. Germline V gene lookup returns CDR1 SEHNR and CDR2 FQNEAQ (reference sequence). The CDR3 is 15 residues long. CDR3 protein: CASSSTGVAYNEQFF. The CDR3 region has the DNA TGTGCCAGCAGCTCAACGGGAGTGGCCTACAATGAGCAGTTCTTC.

This clonotype came up many times. This sequence joins TRBV29-1 and TRBJ1-3; TRBD1 is a possible D gene (6 bases). V gave up 4 bases and J gave up 0 bases, with 13 bases separating them. The CDR3 is 15 amino acids. The germline V gene encodes CDR1 SQVTM and CDR2 ANQGSEA. The CDR3 DNA reads TGCAGCGTTGTGGCCGGGGGCGACTCTGGAAACACCATATATTTT. Its protein product is CSVVAGGDSGNTIYF.

This clonotype appeared many times. V and J are TRBV19 and TRBJ1-1; no clear D gene. With 4 bases removed from V and 5 bases from J, the gap between germline ends came to 14 bases. Germline CDR1 LNHDA, CDR2 SQIVND (reference sequence). The CDR3 sequence is 14 residues long. The CDR3 DNA reads as TGTGCCAGTAGTACCACCGCGGCGGGGACTGAAGCTTTCTTT. Its protein product is CASSTTAAGTEAFF.

The chain joins TRBV6-1 to TRBJ2-7; possibly TRBD1 for D (6 bases). The length of the CDR3 is 14 residues. Trimming took 3 bases from V and 2 from J, leaving 11 bases between them. Germline V CDR1 and CDR2: MNHNS, SASEGT. This CDR3 is CASSDRGTTYEQYF. The CDR3 coding sequence is TGTGCCAGCAGTGACAGGGGCACCACCTACGAGCAGTACTTC.

This clonotype was observed a single time. This may arise from a read error, as a much more abundant clone is one base away. The V and J genes are TRBV20-1 and TRBJ2-7; D unresolved. The CDR3 is made up of 13 amino acids. The germline gives CDR1 DFQATT, CDR2 SNEGSKA (reference sequence). The CDR3 region is CSARYTVGYEQCF. DNA for the CDR3: TGCAGTGCTAGGTATACAGTGGGCTACGAGCAGTGCTTC.

There are many counts of this clonotype. The chain has TRBV20-1 and TRBJ1-5; D is ambiguous. This CDR3 spans 13 amino acids. The germline V gene encodes CDR1 DFQATT and CDR2 SNEGSKA (reference sequence). V dropped 5 bases and J dropped 4 bases, with 12 bases sitting between them. CDR3 in DNA: TGCAGTGCTGCCCCCATCGGAAATCAGCCCCAGCATTTT. Amino acids: CSAAPIGNQPQHF.

V and J are TRBV28 and TRBJ1-5; unclear D gene. This CDR3 contains 17 residues. V lost 6 bases and J lost 7, with 25 bases in between. From germline, CDR1 is MDHEN and CDR2 SYDVKM. CDR3 loop: CASSTARPTRLRQPQHF. In DNA, the CDR3 is TGTGCCAGCAGCACCGCCCGACCGACCAGGCTCAGGCAGCCCCAGCATTTT.

The gene calls are TRBV7-8 and TRBJ1-5; 10 bases match TRBD1. V lost 0 bases to trimming and J lost 9 bases; unmatched junction nucleotides: 11. CDR3 size: 17 residues. Germline assignment: CDR1 SGHVS and CDR2 FQNEAQ. The CDR3 protein is CASSLAAGQGPGWPQHF. In nucleotides, the CDR3 is TGTGCCAGCAGCTTAGCGGCGGGACAGGGGCCTGGATGGCCCCAGCATTTT.

In this sample, this clonotype turned up a few times. This chain's CDR3 is CSVEEGKEGTGVIEQYF. DNA of the CDR3: TGCAGCGTTGAAGAAGGGAAGGAGGGGACAGGGGTGATCGAGCAGTACTTC. The V gene is TRBV29-1, the J gene TRBJ2-7; 10 nucleotides agree with TRBD1. The trim removed 0 bases at V and 6 bases at J, leaving 14 bases unmatched. This CDR3 spans 17 amino acids. Germline loops: CDR1 SQVTM, CDR2 ANQGSEA.

Points on this clonotype: With a much larger clone just one base away, this may be a read error. The chain recombines TRBV5-1 with TRBJ1-2, with D possibly TRBD1 on 6 matching bases. The V gene's germline CDR1 is SGHRS and CDR2 YFSETQ. V lost 0 bases to trimming and J lost 8 bases, with 11 bases between them. The length of the CDR3 is 13 residues. The CDR3, as DNA: TGCGCCAGCAGCTTGGACAGGGAAGTGGGCTACACCTTC. This codes for CASSLDREVGYTF.

This clonotype has a handful of counts. J is TRBJ2-7 and V is TRBV7-8; D possibly corresponds to TRBD1 (6 bases). V lost 11 bases, J lost 0 bases, and 14 bases lay in between. The CDR3 contains 13 residues. Germline V gives CDR1 SGHVS, CDR2 FQNEAQ. DNA for the CDR3: TGTGCCGTTGACAGGCCAGTCTCCTACGAGCAGTACTTC. This codes for CAVDRPVSYEQYF. The full variable domain, rest sourced from reference TRBV7-8 and TRBJ2-7, is GAGVSQSPRYKVAKRGQDVALRCDPISGHVSLFWYQQALGQGPEFLTYFQNEAQLDKSGLPSDRFFAERPEGSVSTLKIQRTQQEDSAVYLCAVDRPVSYEQYFGPGTRLTVT.

This clonotype has a count of ten or more. The chain has TRBV29-1 and TRBJ2-2; TRBD1 aligns across 7 bases. Germline V CDR1 and CDR2: SQVTM, ANQGSEA. This CDR3 spans 14 amino acids. Trimming cost V 4 bases and J 4 bases; bases outside gene matches: 6. CDR3 DNA: TGCAGCGTTGCGACAGGGTCGAGCACCGGGGAGCTGTTTTTT. Protein product: CSVATGSSTGELFF.

This clonotype has a count of ten or more. The CDR3 protein is CASTGGTTQETQYF. The CDR3 DNA sequence: TGTGCCAGCACCGGAGGGACTACTCAAGAGACCCAGTACTTC. The chain combines TRBV7-2 with TRBJ2-5; 7 bases align to TRBD2. In germline, CDR1 is SGHTA, CDR2 FQGNSA. V trimming: 7 bases; J trimming: 2 bases; junction bases outside the gene matches: 7. The length of the CDR3 is 14 residues.

The sample holds a few counts of this clonotype. Given a much more abundant clone one base away, this may be a read error. Since no conserved phenylalanine or tryptophan closes the CDR3, a read error is the likely cause. This sequence joins TRBV2 and TRBJ1-1; no clear D gene. Germline V gene sequence: CDR1 SNHLY, CDR2 FYNNEI. This CDR3 comprises 15 residues. V dropped 0 bases and J dropped 0 bases, with 8 bases sitting between them. The CDR3 is CASSEALVLNTEAFS. CDR3 bases: TGTGCCAGCAGTGAAGCGCTCGTACTGAACACTGAAGCTTTCTCT.

This sequence joins TRBV20-1 and TRBJ2-7; D is undetermined. CDR1 is DFQATT and CDR2 is SNEGSKA in the germline V gene (reference sequence). V gave up 1 base and J gave up 9 bases, with 16 bases separating them. The CDR3 length is 13 residues. The CDR3 bases are TGCAGTGCTAGAGCGAAGCCCACTTGGCTGCAGTACTTC. Residues: CSARAKPTWLQYF.